A single T cell receptor beta chain is shown here with its context. The data stem from a study of blood T cell repertoires in COVID-19. The assay was immunoSEQ multiplex PCR, and TCRdb's table has in-frame clones only and misses some. The table shows around 100,000 clones, with less than 90% occurring only once. This CDR3 is built from 13 residues. Germline CDR1 and CDR2: SGHNT and YYREEE (reference sequence). Trimming removed 4 bases from V and 9 bases from J, with 16 bases in between. Sequenced input: peripheral blood. This clonotype was obtained from a human donor in a cohort sampled during active COVID-19. This rearrangement joins TRBV5-4 to TRBJ2-5; TRBD2 is a possible D gene (5 bases). CDR3 residues: CASSRTRVEAQYF. CDR3 in DNA: TGTGCCAGCAGCCGAACTCGGGTGGAGGCCCAGTACTTC.